A selection of T cell receptor beta chains follows, all from one sample in a study of blood T cell repertoires in COVID-19. Data came from immunoSEQ multiplex PCR; TCRdb stores just in-frame clones and leaves some out. The data show a few hundred thousand clones, around nine tenths seen once. Sequencing was carried out using PBMCs or T cells enriched from blood (not recorded which). Receptors originate from a woman in her forties or fifties who had recovered from COVID-19. CDR3s include the opening cysteine and the closing phenylalanine or tryptophan. A D gene is named only where the DNA matches it firmly. Some rows mark clone size as missing; the rest say once, few, many or name a class of expanded clone.

TRBD1 | once | TRBJ1-2 | TRBV5-6 | TGTGCCAGCAGCTATAAAGACAGGGATATGTATGGCTACACCTTC | CASSYKDRDMYGYTF
TRBD2 | . | TRBJ2-1 | TRBV5-8 | TGTGCCAGCAGCTTGGGTCTCGGGGGGGCCTACAATGAGCAGTTCTTC | CASSLGLGGAYNEQFF
TRBD2 | . | TRBJ2-3 | TRBV7-9 | TGTGCCAGCAGCTCCTTTCAGGAAGCTAGCGGGGTTCCAGATACGCAGTATTTT | CASSSFQEASGVPDTQYF
. | once | TRBJ1-2 | TRBV5-6 | TGTGCCAGCAGCACGGGGATGGCCTATGGCTACACCTTC | CASSTGMAYGYTF
. | . | TRBJ1-2 | TRBV28 | TGTGCCAGCAGTCCCCTGGTTTGGGTAACAGATAACTATGGCTACACCTTC | CASSPLVWVTDNYGYTF
. | . | TRBJ1-5 | TRBV19 | TGTGCCAGTAGTATCTGGCAGGGCCTCAATCAGCCCCAGCATTTT | CASSIWQGLNQPQHF
TRBD1 | . | TRBJ2-5 | TRBV9 | TGTGCCAGCAGCGCCCATTGGGGACAGCAAGAGACCCAGTACTTC | CASSAHWGQQETQYF
TRBD1 | once | TRBJ1-1 | TRBV19 | TGTGCCGCCAAAGTACTCCAGGGGGCCCTGAACACTGAAGCTTTCTTT | CAAKVLQGALNTEAFF
TRBD1 | once | TRBJ1-2 | TRBV27 | TGTGCCAGCCACAAAATGACAGGGATAATGGTGCCAAGAAATGGCTACACCTTC | CASHKMTGIMVPRNGYTF
TRBD2 | . | TRBJ2-1 | TRBV6-4 | TGTGCCAGCAGTGGAGCGGGGGGGCCTGTCAATGAGCAGTTCTTC | CASSGAGGPVNEQFF
. | . | TRBJ2-2 | TRBV30 | TGTGCCTGGAATAGGAGGGCCAACACCGGGGAGCTGTTTTTT | CAWNRRANTGELFF
. | . | TRBJ1-2 | TRBV7-9 | TGTGCCAGCAGCCCGGGGCCTACAGGGTCGGTTAACTATGGCTACACCTTC | CASSPGPTGSVNYGYTF
. | . | TRBJ1-1 | TRBV5-5 | TGTGCCAGCAGCGCGCCGGGAACTGTGGTCACTGAAGCTTTCTTT | CASSAPGTVVTEAFF
. | . | TRBJ1-2 | TRBV19 | TGTGCCAGTACGGGGGATAGCTATGGCTACACCTTC | CASTGDSYGYTF
. | once | TRBJ2-5 | TRBV5-6 | TGTGCCAGCAGCTTGGAACAGGGTGAAGAGACCCAGTACTTC | CASSLEQGEETQYF
TRBD1 | . | TRBJ2-1 | TRBV5-1 | TGCGCCAGCAGCTTGGGGGGACAGGAATTCAATGAGCAGTTCTTC | CASSLGGQEFNEQFF
. | . | TRBJ1-1 | TRBV10-3 | TGTGCCATCAGTCCAGGGTCCCCTGAAGCTTTCTTT | CAISPGSPEAFF
TRBD1 | . | TRBJ2-7 | TRBV5-1 | TGCGCCAGCAGCTTGGGCCACGGGACAGGGGCCCACGAGCAGTACTTC | CASSLGHGTGAHEQYF
TRBD2 | . | TRBJ2-1 | TRBV28 | TGTGCCAGCAGTTTTGGCTCTAGCGGGGGAGCGAGCTCCTACAATGAGCAGTTCTTC | CASSFGSSGGASSYNEQFF
. | . | TRBJ1-5 | TRBV28 | TGTGCCAGCAGTTTTAGTCAGCCCCAGCATTTT | CASSFSQPQHF
. | . | TRBJ1-3 | TRBV7-9 | TGTGCCAGCAGCTTATCCCGCCCGGGACACTACGACACCATATATTTT | CASSLSRPGHYDTIYF
TRBD1 | . | TRBJ1-2 | TRBV30 | TGTGCCTGGAGCCGAGGAGGGACAGGGAGGGGGATGACTGGCTACACCTTC | CAWSRGGTGRGMTGYTF
TRBD1 | once | TRBJ1-5 | TRBV3-1/TRBV3-2 | TGTGCCAGCAGTGCTACAGGGGGGGATAGCAATCAGCCCCAGCATTTT | CASSATGGDSNQPQHF
. | . | TRBJ1-5 | TRBV6-5 | TGTGCCAGCAGTTACTCAAGCCTTAGCAATCAGCCCCAGCATTTT | CASSYSSLSNQPQHF
TRBD2 | . | TRBJ2-3 | TRBV2 | TGTGCCAGCAGTGTGCTAGCGGGGGGCGATGGTGCTAGCACAGATACGCAGTATTTT | CASSVLAGGDGASTDTQYF
. | . | TRBJ2-3 | TRBV11-2 | TGTGCCAGCAGTTGGGGGGACACAGATACGCAGTATTTT | CASSWGDTDTQYF
. | . | TRBJ2-7 | TRBV5-5 | TGTGCCAGCAGCTTGGTCAGTACCTACGAGCAGTACTTC | CASSLVSTYEQYF
. | . | TRBJ1-2 | TRBV7-2 | TGTGCCAGCAGCCAAACGGGTGGCCGGGGTCCCACTAACTATGGCTACACCTTC | CASSQTGGRGPTNYGYTF
TRBD2 | . | TRBJ2-3 | TRBV20-1 | TGCAGTGCTAGTCGAGCGGGGGCCCTCCGAGGCACAGATACGCAGTATTTT | CSASRAGALRGTDTQYF
TRBD1 | . | TRBJ2-1 | TRBV28 | TGTGCCAGCAGTTTTACAGGGGGTAAGAGGTACAATGAGCAGTTCTTC | CASSFTGGKRYNEQFF
. | . | TRBJ2-5 | TRBV3-1/TRBV3-2 | TGTGCCAGCCGGGACATAAGAGAGACCCAGTACTTC | CASRDIRETQYF
. | . | TRBJ2-7 | TRBV30 | TGTGCCTGGAGTCCCGAGGACTACGAGCAGTACTTC | CAWSPEDYEQYF
. | . | TRBJ2-3 | TRBV7-2 | TGTGCCAGCAGCTCCGGAGGGGGCCGCGGCACAGATACGCAGTATTTT | CASSSGGGRGTDTQYF
. | . | TRBJ1-2 | TRBV28 | TGTGCCAGCAGTTTATCTGTATATGGCTACACCTTC | CASSLSVYGYTF
. | . | TRBJ1-2 | TRBV30 | TGTGCCTGGAAGGACTTCGGGACTGTAAACTATGGCTACACCTTC | CAWKDFGTVNYGYTF
TRBD1 | . | TRBJ1-2 | TRBV6-1 | TGTGCCAGCAGTGAAGCCGGGACAGCCAACTATGGCTACACCTTC | CASSEAGTANYGYTF
TRBD2 | . | TRBJ2-1 | TRBV3-1/TRBV3-2 | TGTGCCAGCAGCCAAGATCTCCGAGCGGGGGTCATCAATGAGCAGTTCTTC | CASSQDLRAGVINEQFF
. | . | TRBJ2-7 | TRBV28 | TGTGCCAGCAGGCGGGCGGGACCATCCTACGAGCAGTACTTC | CASRRAGPSYEQYF
. | . | TRBJ2-1 | TRBV5-1 | TGCGCCAGCAGCTTAGGACTTCTTAATGAGCAGTTCTTC | CASSLGLLNEQFF
TRBD2 | . | TRBJ2-5 | TRBV18 | TGTGCCAGCTCACCGCGGGGAGGGCGTCAAGAGACCCAGTACTTC | CASSPRGGRQETQYF
TRBD1 | . | TRBJ2-2 | TRBV27 | TGTGCCAGCAGTTTATCGAGTCCAGGGGGCTTGCCCGGGGAGCTGTTTTTT | CASSLSSPGGLPGELFF
. | . | TRBJ1-4 | TRBV27 | TGTGCCAGCAGTTCCCTCGGGACCGGAGGGGAAAAACTGTTTTTT | CASSSLGTGGEKLFF
TRBD2 | . | TRBJ2-3 | TRBV9 | TGTGCCAGCAGCGTAGAGTTTGGGTCGGGGGGGAGAGATACGCAGTATTTT | CASSVEFGSGGRDTQYF
. | . | TRBJ2-2 | TRBV30 | TGTGCCTGGAGTGTAACCGGGGTCACCGGGGAGCTGTTTTTT | CAWSVTGVTGELFF
TRBD1 | . | TRBJ1-4 | TRBV27 | TGTGCCAGCAGTCAGGGGGCAGCTAATGAAAAACTGTTTTTT | CASSQGAANEKLFF
TRBD1 | few | TRBJ1-5 | TRBV10-3 | TGTGCCATCAGGTCCGGGACAGCCTACAATCAGCCCCAGCATTTT | CAIRSGTAYNQPQHF
TRBD2 | . | TRBJ2-2 | TRBV3-1/TRBV3-2 | TGTGCCAGCAGCCCGAGGGTACTAGCGGTGAACACCGGGGAGCTGTTTTTT | CASSPRVLAVNTGELFF
TRBD1 | few | TRBJ1-1 | TRBV5-1 | TGCGCCAGCAGCCCGGGGGACAGGGTGGCCAAGAACACTGAAGCTTTCTTT | CASSPGDRVAKNTEAFF
. | . | TRBJ2-1 | TRBV5-1 | TGCGCCAGCAGCCCCCAACGCGGGTTAGGTAATGAGCAGTTCTTC | CASSPQRGLGNEQFF
TRBD1 | . | TRBJ2-1 | TRBV2 | TGTGCCAGCAGTGACAGGGGGCGCGGGAATGAGCAGTTCTTC | CASSDRGRGNEQFF
. | . | TRBJ1-5 | TRBV28 | TGTGCCAGCAGCTCCGAACAGACCTACCATTTT | CASSSEQTYHF
. | once | TRBJ2-3 | TRBV20-1 | TGCAGTGCCGAACCCCGGGACTCCCTTTATTTT | CSAEPRDSLYF
. | . | TRBJ1-4 | TRBV5-4 | TGTGCCAGCAGCTTGGCTGGCAGGAATGAAAAACTGTTTTTT | CASSLAGRNEKLFF